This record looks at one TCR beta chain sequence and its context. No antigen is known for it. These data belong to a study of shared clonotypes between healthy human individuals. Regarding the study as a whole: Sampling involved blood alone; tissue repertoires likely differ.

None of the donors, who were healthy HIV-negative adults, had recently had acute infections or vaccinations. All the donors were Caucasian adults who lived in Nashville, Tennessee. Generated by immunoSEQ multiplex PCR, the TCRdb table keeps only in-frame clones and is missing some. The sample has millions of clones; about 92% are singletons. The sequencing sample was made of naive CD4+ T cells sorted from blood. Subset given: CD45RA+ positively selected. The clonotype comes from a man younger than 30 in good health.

In nucleotides, the CDR3 is TGTGCCAGCTCACCCGACGAGGAAAAACTGTTTTTT. Amino acid sequence: CASSPDEEKLFF. This chain joins TRBV18 and TRBJ1-4; no clear D. CDR3 length: 12 amino acids. V lost 3 bases to trimming and J lost 8 bases, with 7 bases between them. Germline V CDR1 and CDR2: KGHSH, LQKENI.